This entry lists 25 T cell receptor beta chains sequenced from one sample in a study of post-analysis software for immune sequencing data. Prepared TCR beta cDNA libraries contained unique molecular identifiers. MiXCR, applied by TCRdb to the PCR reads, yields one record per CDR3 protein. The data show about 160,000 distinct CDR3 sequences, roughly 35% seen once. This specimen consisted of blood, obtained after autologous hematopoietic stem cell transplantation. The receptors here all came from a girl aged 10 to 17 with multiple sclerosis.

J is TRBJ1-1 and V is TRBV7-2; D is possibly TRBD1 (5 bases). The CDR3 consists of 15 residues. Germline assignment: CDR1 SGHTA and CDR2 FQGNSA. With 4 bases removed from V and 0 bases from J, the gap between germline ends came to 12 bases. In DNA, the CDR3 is TGTGCCAGCAGCTCCCTGAGGGGAATGAACACTGAAGCTTTCTTT. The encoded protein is CASSSLRGMNTEAFF.

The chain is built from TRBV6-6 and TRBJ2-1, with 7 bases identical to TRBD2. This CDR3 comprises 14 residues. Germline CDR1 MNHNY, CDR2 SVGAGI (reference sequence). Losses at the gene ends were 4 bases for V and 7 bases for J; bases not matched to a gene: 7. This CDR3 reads CASSWRGSGNEQFF. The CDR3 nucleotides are TGTGCCAGCAGTTGGCGCGGGAGTGGAAATGAGCAGTTCTTC.

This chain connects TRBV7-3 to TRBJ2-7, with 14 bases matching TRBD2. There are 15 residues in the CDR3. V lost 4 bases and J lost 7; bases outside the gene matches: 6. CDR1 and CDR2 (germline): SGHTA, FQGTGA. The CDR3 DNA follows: TGTGCCAGCAGCTCCGGACTAGCGGGGGGCAATGAGCAGTACTTC. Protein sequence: CASSSGLAGGNEQYF.

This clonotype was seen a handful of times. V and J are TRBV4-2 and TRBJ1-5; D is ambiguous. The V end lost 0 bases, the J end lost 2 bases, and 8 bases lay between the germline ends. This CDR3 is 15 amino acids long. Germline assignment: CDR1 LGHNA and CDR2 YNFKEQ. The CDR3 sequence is CASSQDATGNQPQHF. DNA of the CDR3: TGTGCCAGCAGCCAAGATGCCACGGGCAATCAGCCCCAGCATTTT.

For the CDR3, the DNA is TGCAGCGTTGAACCCCTAGCGGGCTACGAGCAGTACTTC. Translating it yields CSVEPLAGYEQYF. The rearrangement joins TRBV29-1 to TRBJ2-1; TRBD2 agrees at 8 bases. Judging by the DNA end, TRBJ2-7 fits better; the J call may be wrong. CDR1 SQVTM and CDR2 ANQGSEA come from the germline V gene. This CDR3 is 13 amino acids long.

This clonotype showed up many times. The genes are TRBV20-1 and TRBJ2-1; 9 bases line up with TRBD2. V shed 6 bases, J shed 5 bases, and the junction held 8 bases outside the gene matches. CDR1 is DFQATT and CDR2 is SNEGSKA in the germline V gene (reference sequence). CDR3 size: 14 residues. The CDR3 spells CSALALAGNNEQFF. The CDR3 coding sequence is TGCAGTGCCTTAGCTCTAGCGGGAAACAATGAGCAGTTCTTC.

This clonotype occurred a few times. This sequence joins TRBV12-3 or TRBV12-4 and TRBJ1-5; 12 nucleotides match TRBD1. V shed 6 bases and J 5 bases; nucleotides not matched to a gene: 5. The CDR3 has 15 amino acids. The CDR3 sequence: CASSLGQGAHQPQHF. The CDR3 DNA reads TGTGCCAGCAGCTTGGGACAGGGGGCGCATCAGCCCCAGCATTTT.

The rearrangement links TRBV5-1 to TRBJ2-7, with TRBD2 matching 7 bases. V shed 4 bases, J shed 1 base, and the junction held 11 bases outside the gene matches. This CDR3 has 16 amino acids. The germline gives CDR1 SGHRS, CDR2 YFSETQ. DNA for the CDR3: TGCGCCAGCAGCGGGGCCCTGGGCGGGAGTTCCTACGAGCAGTACTTC. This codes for CASSGALGGSSYEQYF.

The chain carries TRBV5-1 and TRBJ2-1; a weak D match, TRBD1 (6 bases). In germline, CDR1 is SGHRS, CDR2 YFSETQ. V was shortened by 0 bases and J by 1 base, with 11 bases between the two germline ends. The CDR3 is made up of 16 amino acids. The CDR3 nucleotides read TGCGCCAGCAGCTTGGCAGGGGCGCGGTCCTACAATGAGCAGTTCTTC. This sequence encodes CASSLAGARSYNEQFF.

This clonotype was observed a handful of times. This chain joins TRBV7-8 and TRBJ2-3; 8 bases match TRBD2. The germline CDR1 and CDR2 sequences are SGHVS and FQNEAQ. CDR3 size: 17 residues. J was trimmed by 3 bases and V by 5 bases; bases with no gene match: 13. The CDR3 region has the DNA TGTGCCAGCAGCAACCCTCGAGCGGGAGTAAGGACAGATACGCAGTATTTT. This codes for CASSNPRAGVRTDTQYF.

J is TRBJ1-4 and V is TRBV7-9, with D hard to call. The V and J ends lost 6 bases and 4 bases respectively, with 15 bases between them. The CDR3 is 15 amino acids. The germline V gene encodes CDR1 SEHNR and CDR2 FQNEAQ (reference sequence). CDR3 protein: CASRPSRRGNEKLFF. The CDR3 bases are TGTGCCAGCAGGCCGAGTAGACGGGGTAATGAAAAACTGTTTTTT.

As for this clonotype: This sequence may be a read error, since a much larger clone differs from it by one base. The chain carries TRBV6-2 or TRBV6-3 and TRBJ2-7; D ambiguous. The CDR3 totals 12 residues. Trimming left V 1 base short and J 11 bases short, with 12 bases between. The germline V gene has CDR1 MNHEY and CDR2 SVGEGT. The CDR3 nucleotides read TGTGCCAGCAGTTACTTGACCTTGGTGGAGTACTTC. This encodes CASSYLTLVEYF.

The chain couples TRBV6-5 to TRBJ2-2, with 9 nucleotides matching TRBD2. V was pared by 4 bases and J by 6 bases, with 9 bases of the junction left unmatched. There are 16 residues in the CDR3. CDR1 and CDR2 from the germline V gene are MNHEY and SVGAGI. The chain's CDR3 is CASSSLAGRISGELFF. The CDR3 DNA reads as TGTGCCAGCAGTTCTCTAGCGGGAAGAATTTCCGGGGAGCTGTTTTTT.

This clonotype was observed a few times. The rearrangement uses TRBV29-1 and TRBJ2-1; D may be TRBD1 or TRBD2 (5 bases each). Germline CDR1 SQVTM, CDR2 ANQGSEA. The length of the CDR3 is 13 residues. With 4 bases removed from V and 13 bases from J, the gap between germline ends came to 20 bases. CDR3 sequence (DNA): TGCAGCGTTGCCAATGCGCCACTAGGGGCCCAGTTCTTC. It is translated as CSVANAPLGAQFF.

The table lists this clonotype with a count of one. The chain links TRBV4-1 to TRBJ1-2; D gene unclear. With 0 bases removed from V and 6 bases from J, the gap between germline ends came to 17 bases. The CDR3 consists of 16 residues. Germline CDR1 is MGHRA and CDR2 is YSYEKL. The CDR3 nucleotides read TGCGCCAGCAGCCAAGATCCAGAGACGGGGAGCGATGGCTACACCTTC. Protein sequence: CASSQDPETGSDGYTF.

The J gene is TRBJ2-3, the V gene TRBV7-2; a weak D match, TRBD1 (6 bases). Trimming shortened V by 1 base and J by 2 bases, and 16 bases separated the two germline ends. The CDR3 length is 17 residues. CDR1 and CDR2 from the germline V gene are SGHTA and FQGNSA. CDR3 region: CASSLDPGATLTDTQYF. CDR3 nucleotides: TGTGCCAGCAGCTTAGACCCAGGGGCGACCCTCACAGATACGCAGTATTTT.

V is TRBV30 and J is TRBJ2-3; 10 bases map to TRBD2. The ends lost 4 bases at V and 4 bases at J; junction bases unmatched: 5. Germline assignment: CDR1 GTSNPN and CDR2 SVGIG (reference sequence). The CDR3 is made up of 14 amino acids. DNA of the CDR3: TGTGCCTGGAATAGCGGGAGGAGATCAGATACGCAGTATTTT. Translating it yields CAWNSGRRSDTQYF.

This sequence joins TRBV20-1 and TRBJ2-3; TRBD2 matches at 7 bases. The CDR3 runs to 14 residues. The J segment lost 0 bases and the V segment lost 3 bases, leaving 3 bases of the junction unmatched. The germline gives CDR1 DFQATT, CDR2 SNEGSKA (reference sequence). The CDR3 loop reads CSARPGGSTDTQYF. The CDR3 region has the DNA TGCAGTGCTAGGCCCGGGGGGAGCACAGATACGCAGTATTTT.

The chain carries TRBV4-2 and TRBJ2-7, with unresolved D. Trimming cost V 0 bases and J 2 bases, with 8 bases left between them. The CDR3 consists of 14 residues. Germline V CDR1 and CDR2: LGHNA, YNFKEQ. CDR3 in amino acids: CASSQENRPYEQYF. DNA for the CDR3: TGTGCCAGCAGCCAAGAAAACAGACCCTACGAGCAGTACTTC.

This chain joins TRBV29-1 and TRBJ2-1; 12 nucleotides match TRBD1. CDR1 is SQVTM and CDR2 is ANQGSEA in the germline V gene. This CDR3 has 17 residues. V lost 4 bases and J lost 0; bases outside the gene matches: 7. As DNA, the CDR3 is TGCAGCGTTGTCGGGACAGGGGGCTCGAGCTCCTACAATGAGCAGTTCTTC. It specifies CSVVGTGGSSSYNEQFF.

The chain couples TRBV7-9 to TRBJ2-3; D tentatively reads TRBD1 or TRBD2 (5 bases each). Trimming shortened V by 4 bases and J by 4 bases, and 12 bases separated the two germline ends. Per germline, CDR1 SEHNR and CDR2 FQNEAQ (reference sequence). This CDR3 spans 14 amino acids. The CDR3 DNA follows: TGTGCCAGCAGCTGGGACGCGTACCCAGATACGCAGTATTTT. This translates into CASSWDAYPDTQYF.

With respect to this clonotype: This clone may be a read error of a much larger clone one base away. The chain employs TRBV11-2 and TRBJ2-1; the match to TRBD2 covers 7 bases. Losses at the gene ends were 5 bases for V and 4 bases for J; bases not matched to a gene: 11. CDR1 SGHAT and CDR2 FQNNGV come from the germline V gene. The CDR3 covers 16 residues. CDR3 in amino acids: CASSLPPSGTYNEQFF. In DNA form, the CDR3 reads TGTGCCAGCAGCCTCCCACCTAGCGGAACATACAATGAGCAGTTCTTC.

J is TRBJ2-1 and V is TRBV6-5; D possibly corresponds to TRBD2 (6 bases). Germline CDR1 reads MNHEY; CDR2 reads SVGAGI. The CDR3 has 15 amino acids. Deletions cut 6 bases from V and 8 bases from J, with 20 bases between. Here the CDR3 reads CASSPRGGGSDEQFF. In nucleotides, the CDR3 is TGTGCCAGCAGCCCTAGAGGTGGGGGGAGCGATGAGCAGTTCTTC.

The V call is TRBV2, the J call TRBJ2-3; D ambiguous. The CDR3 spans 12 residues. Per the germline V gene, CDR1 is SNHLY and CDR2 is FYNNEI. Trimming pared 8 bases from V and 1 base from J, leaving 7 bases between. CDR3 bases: TGTGCCAGCCCAAGGGGCACAGATACGCAGTATTTT. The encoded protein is CASPRGTDTQYF.

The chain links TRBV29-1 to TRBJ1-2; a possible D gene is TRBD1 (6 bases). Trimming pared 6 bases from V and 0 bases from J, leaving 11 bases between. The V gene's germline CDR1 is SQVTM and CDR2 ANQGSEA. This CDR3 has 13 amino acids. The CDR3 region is CSVPGQTNYGYTF. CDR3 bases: TGCAGCGTCCCCGGACAGACTAACTATGGCTACACCTTC.